Detailed here is one T cell receptor (beta chain). The antigen it recognizes is unknown. It has no much larger one-base neighbor in the sample; base qualities were not kept. To sequence the TCRbeta CDR3 region, genomic DNA was isolated from the sorted cells. The immunoSEQ Assay was used for sequencing of TCRbeta CDR3 regions. This immuneACCESS table, as held by TCRdb, lists in-frame sequences with V and J called but not all clones. Of the missing ones, under half trace to an unresolved V gene in checked studies; the others have no known cause. In all, the sample holds tens of thousands of clones, and more than 80% of those were seen once. The top ten clones comprise 1.9% of the sample. Patients with autoimmune disease history or receiving systemic immunosuppression were excluded from the trial. In every dose cohort, peripheral blood was drawn for TCR sequencing at baseline, cycle 4 day 1, and cycle 7 day 1. The samples were drawn from a first-in-human, open-label, multicenter phase I dose-escalation trial of ivuxolimab. Adults with locally advanced or metastatic melanoma, renal cell carcinoma, hepatocellular carcinoma or head and neck squamous cell carcinoma were enrolled in the trial. CD4+ and CD8+ T cells were sorted separately from peripheral blood before TCR sequencing.

These data belong to a study of OX40 agonist ivuxolimab in advanced cancers. For context, the study as a whole: Ivuxolimab, which targeted the costimulatory receptor OX40 (CD134), was an agonistic, fully human IgG2 monoclonal antibody. Intravenous ivuxolimab was administered to patients every 2 weeks at six dose levels: 0.01, 0.1, 0.3, 1.5, 3 and 10 mg/kg. Of the roughly 50 dose-escalation patients, hepatocellular carcinoma was present in some 19, melanoma in approximately 15, renal cell carcinoma in 9 and head and neck cancer in 9. In the dose-escalation cohort, about four fifths of patients were male, and the mean age was 60 years with a range of roughly 20 to 85. Prior anti-PD-1, anti-PD-L1 or anti-CTLA-4 therapy was permitted, and checkpoint inhibitors had been received by less than 45% of dose-escalation patients. Partial responses occurred in three dose-escalation patients: two with cutaneous melanoma and one with hepatocellular carcinoma. The point of sequencing TCRbeta in the periphery was to test whether ivuxolimab changed TCR sequence diversity and drove clonal T-cell expansion. The paper reports the monotherapy dose-escalation portion (N of about 51 patients) of the phase I ivuxolimab trial. Summary of the overall study and its limitations: After ivuxolimab, more expanded clones were found on average in CD8+ T cells than in CD4+ T cells. Low levels of normalized T-cell clonal expansion were also seen in some nonresponding patients. In the 0.1-3.0 mg/kg groups, partial responders had among the lowest normalized peripheral clonal expansion, particularly in CD8+ T cells. Antigen specificity was not determined for the clonally expanded peripheral T cells. At doses of 0.1 to 3.0 mg/kg, clonal expansion of both CD4+ and CD8+ blood T cells was observed from baseline to week 6.

The TCR comes from an adult with an advanced solid tumor such as melanoma, head and neck, liver or kidney cancer. The starting material was CD4+ or CD8+ T cells sorted from blood, obtained in a trial of the OX40 agonist ivuxolimab.

The bases read TGTGCCAGCAGCTCGGGACTAGCGGGAGTGGAAGAGCAGTACTTC. Its protein reads: CASSSGLAGVEEQYF. This chain joins TRBV7-9 to TRBJ2-7, and TRBD2 matches 14 of the central bases. Taken from cysteine to phenylalanine, the CDR3 has 15 residues. Only the CDR3 DNA stays, 45 bases, in frame from base 1. As encoded in the germline V gene (reference sequence), CDR1 is SEHNR while CDR2 is FQNEAQ. Compared with germline, V lacks 4 bases and J lacks 7 bases; bases without a gene match: 6. Extended through the reference TRBV7-9 and TRBJ2-7 proteins, this CDR3 yields the full variable domain: DTGVSQNPRHKITKRGQNVTFRCDPISEHNRLYWYRQTLGQGPEFLTYFQNEAQLEKSRLLSDRFSAERPKGSFSTLEIQRTEQGDSAMYLCASSSGLAGVEEQYFGPGTRLTVT.